This T cell receptor (beta chain) was sequenced during a study of blood T cell repertoires in COVID-19. The overall study: From the United States, Italy and Spain came samples of acute and convalescent COVID-19. T cells, B-cell-depleted T cells, or PBMCs supplied cDNA or gDNA.

In the original processing: For nucleated cells, counts were estimated from reference gene primer amplification. Some clones are missing from TCRdb's copy, which holds only in-frame ones; the method was immunoSEQ multiplex PCR. V, J and clone size are those of that table, while D and trimming were read from the DNA. The data contain about 260,000 clones, 85% to 90% of them singletons. Trimming took 5 bases from V and 0 from J; bases not matched to a gene: 5. The CDR3 has 15 amino acids. Germline CDR1 is SEHNR and CDR2 is FQNEAQ (reference sequence). The V and J genes are TRBV7-9 and TRBJ1-1, with 8 bases identical to TRBD1. The sequencing input was peripheral blood. This TCR was sampled from a young man with active or convalescent COVID-19. CDR3 sequence: CASSGGTGMNTEAFF. CDR3 coding DNA: TGTGCCAGCAGCGGTGGGACAGGTATGAACACTGAAGCTTTCTTT.